This T cell receptor beta chain was observed in a study of T cell responses to AZD1222 COVID-19 vaccine. Broader study findings: Increased Spike-specific TCR breadth and depth were observed after two AZD1222 doses. Females outnumbered males among donors, who were mostly white British; clonal diversity was possibly underestimated. It was only after the peak T cell response that any repertoires were sampled.

This clone was observed a few times. Its antigen is unidentified. The germline V gene has CDR1 MNHEY and CDR2 SVGAGI. The germline V and J ends were trimmed by 0 bases and 11 bases, with 8 bases remaining between them. This CDR3 is built from 11 residues. The method was immunoSEQ multiplex PCR; TCRdb's version includes in-frame clones alone and lacks a portion of them. The sample has about 85,000 clones; roughly nine tenths are singletons. V is TRBV6-5 and J is TRBJ2-7; D call uncertain. This sample comprised peripheral blood, obtained on day 0 of AZD1222 vaccination. This TCR was recovered from an adult in good health. Here the CDR3 reads CASSYSAYKYF. In DNA form, the CDR3 reads TGTGCCAGCAGTTACTCAGCGTATAAGTACTTC.